These 29 T cell receptor beta chains originate from one sample sequenced in a study of blood T cells in healthy people across ages (dated by TCRdb to the mid-2010s). The library was generated by 5' RACE. The reads were generated on an Illumina HiSeq 2500. A second about 7 to 12 cycle PCR used a sample-barcoded 5' primer and a J-beta primer mix. TCRdb itself trimmed the public reads at Q25 with fastp, ran MiXCR and retained productive beta chains. Every CDR3 protein is listed once, alongside the most common genes and DNA of its rows. This sample comprises 700,000 or so distinct CDR3 sequences, 40% to 50% of them detected only once. The top ten constitute approximately 31% of the sample. Source material: blood. The receptors come from a man older than 75 in good health.

This clonotype came up a few times. J is TRBJ2-4 and V is TRBV6-2 or TRBV6-3; D is possibly TRBD2 (6 bases). This CDR3 has 14 residues. In germline, CDR1 is MNHEY, CDR2 SVGEGT. The V gene lost 7 bases and the J gene lost 2 bases, with 12 bases spanning the gap. CDR3 bases: TGTGCCAGCAAAGACGGGACTCCCAAAAACATTCAGTACTTC. Residues: CASKDGTPKNIQYF.

The chain has TRBV25-1 and TRBJ1-1; D might be TRBD1 (5 bases). The germline V and J ends were trimmed by 6 bases and 4 bases, with 9 bases remaining between them. The CDR3 loop spans 12 amino acids. Germline V CDR1 and CDR2: MGHDK, SYGVNS. CDR3: CASRGRITEAFF. In nucleotides, the CDR3 is TGTGCCAGCAGGGGACGTATCACTGAAGCTTTCTTT.

The chain joins TRBV7-2 to TRBJ1-2; no clear D. V lost 0 bases, J lost 8 bases, and 13 bases lay in between. Germline values: CDR1 SGHTA, CDR2 FQGNSA. The CDR3 sequence is 14 residues long. This chain's CDR3 is CASSLARAPLGYTF. The DNA for the CDR3 is TGTGCCAGCAGCTTAGCCCGGGCCCCCTTGGGCTACACCTTC.

This clonotype turned up a few times. The rearrangement links TRBV5-6 to TRBJ2-7; weak D call: TRBD1 (6 bases). The CDR3 is made up of 13 amino acids. Trimming left V 0 bases short and J 6 bases short, with 10 bases between. CDR1 SGHDT and CDR2 YYEEEE come from the germline V gene. CDR3 region: CASSLVKGGEQYF. CDR3 sequence (DNA): TGTGCCAGCAGCTTGGTTAAAGGGGGCGAGCAGTACTTC.

This sequence joins TRBV11-2 and TRBJ2-5, with 7 bases lining up with TRBD2. In germline, CDR1 is SGHAT, CDR2 FQNNGV. The CDR3 length is 17 residues. Germline trimming cut 4 bases from V and 1 base from J; bases unmatched to any gene: 12. Written as DNA, the CDR3 is TGTGCCAGCAGCTCAACTGGCGGGGGAACTTTCCAAGAGACCCAGTACTTC. It translates to CASSSTGGGTFQETQYF. The variable domain in full, completed from reference TRBV11-2 and TRBJ2-5, reads EAGVAQSPRYKIIEKRQSVAFWCNPISGHATLYWYQQILGQGPKLLIQFQNNGVVDDSQLPKDRFSAERLKGVDSTLKIQPAKLEDSAVYLCASSSTGGGTFQETQYFGPGTRLLVL.

This chain links TRBV20-1 with TRBJ2-3; tentative D call: TRBD2 (6 bases). Germline assignment: CDR1 DFQATT and CDR2 SNEGSKA (reference sequence). The CDR3 consists of 14 residues. The V and J ends lost 2 bases and 3 bases respectively, with 12 bases between them. This CDR3 is CSARKRAATDTQYF. The CDR3 DNA reads as TGCAGTGCTAGAAAGCGGGCTGCAACAGATACGCAGTATTTT.

V and J are TRBV5-5 and TRBJ1-4; the D is unclear. The CDR3 is 18 residues long. Trimming took 0 bases from V and 0 from J, leaving 15 bases between them. Germline V gene data show CDR1 as SGHKS and CDR2 as YYEKEE (reference sequence). In DNA, the CDR3 is TGTGCCAGCAGCTTGGTCTACCTCGGGTCTGCAACTAATGAAAAACTGTTTTTT. Translation gives CASSLVYLGSATNEKLFF.

This clonotype was counted only a few times. V usage is TRBV3-1 and J usage is TRBJ2-1; TRBD2 matches 7 bases. CDR3 length equals 15 residues. CDR1 is LGHDT, CDR2 YNNKEL, per germline (reference sequence). Losses at the gene ends were 0 bases for V and 4 bases for J; bases not matched to a gene: 3. CDR3 loop: CASSQDGLGYNEQFF. The CDR3 nucleotides are TGTGCCAGCAGCCAAGATGGACTAGGATACAATGAGCAGTTCTTC.

The chain combines TRBV4-3 with TRBJ1-2; 8 nucleotides align to TRBD1. The germline V gene encodes CDR1 LGHNA and CDR2 YSLEER. The J segment lost 5 bases and the V segment lost 1 base, leaving 9 bases of the junction unmatched. The CDR3 is 16 residues long. The CDR3 sequence is CASSQVRTGWRYGYTF. For the CDR3, the DNA is TGCGCCAGCAGCCAAGTCCGGACAGGGTGGCGGTATGGCTACACCTTC.

The sample holds a few counts of this clonotype. This chain joins TRBV28 and TRBJ2-5; the D gene is possibly TRBD2 (5 bases). This CDR3 has 13 residues. The V gene's germline CDR1 is MDHEN and CDR2 SYDVKM. Trimming cost V 5 bases and J 13 bases, with 20 bases left between them. CDR3 coding DNA: TGTGCCAGCAGTCCCCCCCGCCGGCCCAGCGGGTACTTC. It yields the protein CASSPPRRPSGYF.

The V gene is TRBV6-2 or TRBV6-3, the J gene TRBJ2-1; TRBD2 agrees at 7 bases. V gave up 8 bases and J gave up 7 bases; unmatched junction bases: 8. The germline V gene has CDR1 MNHEY and CDR2 SVGEGT. The CDR3 sequence is 13 residues long. This CDR3 reads CASPGRADNEQFF. CDR3 nucleotides: TGTGCCAGCCCTGGGAGGGCCGATAATGAGCAGTTCTTC.

This clonotype has only one observation. This chain uses TRBV6-2 or TRBV6-3 with TRBJ2-7, with 7 bases that match TRBD1. The CDR3 contains 15 residues. The trim removed 4 bases at V and 7 bases at J, leaving 13 bases unmatched. The V gene's germline CDR1 is MNHEY and CDR2 SVGEGT. CDR3 sequence: CASSSPWLRQGEQYF. The DNA of the CDR3 is TGTGCCAGCAGTTCTCCATGGCTCCGACAGGGTGAGCAGTACTTC.

The gene calls are TRBV6-2 or TRBV6-3 and TRBJ2-1, with D possibly TRBD2 on 5 matching bases. Trimming took 2 bases from V and 0 from J, leaving 5 bases between them. Germline-derived CDR1 and CDR2 are MNHEY and SVGEGT. This CDR3 spans 14 amino acids. CDR3 in amino acids: CASSYGSSYNEQFF. For the CDR3, the DNA is TGTGCCAGCAGTTACGGGAGCTCCTACAATGAGCAGTTCTTC.

This chain joins TRBV29-1 and TRBJ2-5, with TRBD1 matching 8 bases. This CDR3 is 14 amino acids long. Germline CDR1 is SQVTM and CDR2 is ANQGSEA. V gave up 6 bases and J gave up 5 bases; unmatched junction bases: 11. In DNA, the CDR3 is TGCAGCGTCCTGACCGGCAGGGGGCACGAGACCCAGTACTTC. It codes for CSVLTGRGHETQYF.

The V and J genes are TRBV20-1 and TRBJ2-5, with D tentatively TRBD2 (6 bases). The CDR3 is 16 residues long. V was shortened by 3 bases and J by 11 bases, with 28 bases between the two germline ends. Per germline, CDR1 DFQATT and CDR2 SNEGSKA (reference sequence). The DNA of the CDR3 is TGCAGTGCTAGGGTCTTCGGGGGACGTTATTTCAATGAGCAGTACTTC. This gives the protein CSARVFGGRYFNEQYF.

There are a few counts of this clonotype. This CDR3 is CASSRPGVGQETQYF. CDR3 DNA: TGTGCCAGCAGCCGCCCAGGGGTCGGGCAAGAGACCCAGTACTTC. The gene calls are TRBV5-6 and TRBJ2-5; D is perhaps TRBD1 (6 bases). There are 15 residues in the CDR3. Per the germline V gene, CDR1 is SGHDT and CDR2 is YYEEEE. V was clipped by 4 bases and J by 2 bases, with 15 bases between them.

The rearrangement uses TRBV20-1 and TRBJ2-1; 10 bases line up with TRBD1. CDR3 length equals 16 residues. With 0 bases clipped from V and 3 bases from J, the junction kept 5 bases outside the gene matches. Germline V CDR1 and CDR2: DFQATT, SNEGSKA (reference sequence). This CDR3 reads CSARELDRGGYNEQFF. CDR3 DNA: TGCAGTGCTAGAGAATTGGACAGGGGGGGCTACAATGAGCAGTTCTTC.

The genes are TRBV5-6 and TRBJ2-1; 7 positions agree with TRBD2. Gene TRBJ2-7 matches the end of the DNA better, so the J call may be wrong. Germline CDR1 and CDR2: SGHDT and YYEEEE. The CDR3 length is 18 residues. The CDR3 region has the DNA TGTGCCAGCAGCCCGGGAGGTGGGGTAGGTAGTCTCTACAATGAGCAGTACTTC. It is translated as CASSPGGGVGSLYNEQYF.

This chain links TRBV20-1 with TRBJ2-1; 7 bases match TRBD2. Per the germline V gene, CDR1 is DFQATT and CDR2 is SNEGSKA (reference sequence). J lost 3 bases, V lost 3 bases, and 11 bases had no gene match. The CDR3 spans 16 residues. CDR3 DNA: TGCAGTGCTAGTGGACGACAGCGGGGCTACTACAATGAGCAGTTCTTC. Amino acids: CSASGRQRGYYNEQFF.

The chain employs TRBV13 and TRBJ2-7; 7 bases match TRBD2. There are 16 residues in the CDR3. V dropped 1 base and J dropped 3; count of bases not matched to a gene: 9. Germline CDR1 is PRHDT and CDR2 is FYEKMQ (reference sequence). CDR3 sequence (DNA): TGTGCCAGCAGCTTAGACCGGCGGGAGTATAACTACGAGCAGTACTTC. Protein sequence: CASSLDRREYNYEQYF.

This clonotype was picked up a small number of times. The J gene is TRBJ1-2, the V gene TRBV3-1; D remains unclear. Looked up from germline, CDR1 is LGHDT and CDR2 is YNNKEL (reference sequence). This CDR3 region has 11 residues. V gave up 2 bases and J gave up 7 bases, with 5 bases separating them. The CDR3 sequence: CASSQIGGYTF. The CDR3 DNA follows: TGTGCCAGCAGCCAAATCGGTGGCTACACCTTC.

About this clonotype itself: A read error may be the cause here, since a much bigger clone is one base away. For the CDR3, the DNA is TGTGCCACCAGTGACAGTCCTAACTATGGCTACACCTTC. Translation gives CATSDSPNYGYTF. The V and J genes are TRBV10-3 and TRBJ1-2; D is perhaps TRBD1 (5 bases). This CDR3 region has 13 residues. Germline CDR1 is ENHRY and CDR2 is SYGVKD.

This clonotype has more than one count but fewer than ten. CDR3 nucleotide sequence: TGCAGTGCCGAACAGGGACTTGGGGAGCAGTACTTC. Residues: CSAEQGLGEQYF. The chain is built from TRBV20-1 and TRBJ2-7; D is possibly TRBD1 or TRBD2 (6 bases each). The CDR3 sequence is 12 residues long. Trimming took 6 bases from V and 7 from J, leaving 16 bases between them. Germline V gene data show CDR1 as DFQATT and CDR2 as SNEGSKA (reference sequence).

This chain uses TRBV14 with TRBJ2-5; perhaps TRBD2 as D (5 bases). The CDR3 loop spans 15 amino acids. Germline V lookup: CDR1 SGHDN, CDR2 FVKESK. Between the trimmed V and J ends, which lost 3 bases and 0 bases, there was a span of 11 bases. CDR3 in amino acids: CASSHRSSNQETQYF. The CDR3 DNA is TGTGCCAGCAGCCACCGCTCTAGCAACCAAGAGACCCAGTACTTC.

The chain carries TRBV20-1 and TRBJ1-3; D ambiguous. V was cut by 1 base and J by 5 bases, with 9 bases left in between. Germline V CDR1 and CDR2: DFQATT, SNEGSKA (reference sequence). The CDR3 runs to 13 residues. CDR3 region: CSARVSDRNTIYF. In DNA, the CDR3 is TGCAGTGCTAGAGTTTCTGACAGAAACACCATATATTTT.

This clonotype was counted only a few times. The chain uses TRBV12-3 or TRBV12-4 and TRBJ1-1; unclear D gene. The CDR3 sequence is 11 residues long. Deletions cut 3 bases from V and 10 bases from J, with 9 bases between. CDR3 sequence: CASSFGNGAFF. Here the CDR3 DNA reads TGTGCCAGCAGTTTCGGGAACGGAGCTTTCTTT.

There are a few counts of this clonotype. This chain joins TRBV2 and TRBJ2-1; 8 positions match TRBD2. CDR1 SNHLY and CDR2 FYNNEI come from the germline V gene. Trimming at V came to 7 bases and at J to 0 bases, leaving 8 bases not matched to a gene. The CDR3 sequence is 16 residues long. DNA for the CDR3: TGTGCCAGCAATGTCATGAGCGGGAGCTCCTACAATGAGCAGTTCTTC. Amino acid sequence: CASNVMSGSSYNEQFF.

The V and J genes are TRBV20-1 and TRBJ2-7; D not resolved. CDR3 length: 15 amino acids. V gave up 6 bases and J gave up 3 bases, with 21 bases separating them. CDR1 DFQATT and CDR2 SNEGSKA come from the germline V gene (reference sequence). The CDR3 coding sequence is TGCAGTGCAATCGGACGGAATTATCAAGGCTACGAGCAGTACTTC. Its protein product is CSAIGRNYQGYEQYF.

The chain uses TRBV5-1 and TRBJ2-1; 9 bases are shared with TRBD2. The CDR3 has 15 amino acids. Germline V gene sequence: CDR1 SGHRS, CDR2 YFSETQ. V lost 0 bases, J lost 3 bases, and 1 base stayed unmatched. For the CDR3, the DNA is TGCGCCAGCAGCTTGGGTAGCGGGAGCTACAATGAGCAGTTCTTC. Translation: CASSLGSGSYNEQFF.